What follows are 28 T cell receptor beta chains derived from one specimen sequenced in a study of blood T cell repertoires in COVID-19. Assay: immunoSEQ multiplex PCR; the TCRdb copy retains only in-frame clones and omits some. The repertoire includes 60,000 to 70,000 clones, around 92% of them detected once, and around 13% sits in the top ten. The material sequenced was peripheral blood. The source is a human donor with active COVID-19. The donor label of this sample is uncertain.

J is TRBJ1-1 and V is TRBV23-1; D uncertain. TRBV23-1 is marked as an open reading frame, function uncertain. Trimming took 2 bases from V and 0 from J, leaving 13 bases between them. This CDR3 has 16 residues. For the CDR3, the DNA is TGCGCCAGCAGTCAAAGGCAGGCCATTATGAACACTGAAGCTTTCTTT. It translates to CASSQRQAIMNTEAFF.

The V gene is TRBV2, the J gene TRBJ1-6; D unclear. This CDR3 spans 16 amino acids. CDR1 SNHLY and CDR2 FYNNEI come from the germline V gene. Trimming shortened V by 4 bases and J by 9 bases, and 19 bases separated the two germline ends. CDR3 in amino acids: CASSGSTGIGGSPLHF. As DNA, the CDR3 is TGTGCCAGCAGTGGCTCAACTGGTATTGGCGGTTCACCCCTCCACTTT.

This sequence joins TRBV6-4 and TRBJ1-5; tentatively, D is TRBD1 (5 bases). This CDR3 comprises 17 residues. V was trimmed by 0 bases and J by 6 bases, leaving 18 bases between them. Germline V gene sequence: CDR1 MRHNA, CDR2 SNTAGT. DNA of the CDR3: TGTGCCAGCAGTGACTCCCACTCCGATCGCGGGGGTCAGCCCCAGCATTTT. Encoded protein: CASSDSHSDRGGQPQHF.

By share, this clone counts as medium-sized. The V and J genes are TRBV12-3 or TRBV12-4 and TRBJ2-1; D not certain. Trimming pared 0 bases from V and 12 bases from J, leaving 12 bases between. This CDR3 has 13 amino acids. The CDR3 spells CASSLAPSPGQFF. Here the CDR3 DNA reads TGTGCCAGCAGTTTAGCGCCCAGCCCGGGGCAGTTCTTC.

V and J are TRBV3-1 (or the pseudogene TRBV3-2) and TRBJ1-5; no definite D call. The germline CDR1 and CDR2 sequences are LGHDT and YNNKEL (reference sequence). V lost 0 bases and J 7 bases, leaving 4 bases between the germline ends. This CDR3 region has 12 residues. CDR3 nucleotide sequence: TGTGCCAGCAGCCAAGATGGCCAGCCCCAGCATTTT. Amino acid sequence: CASSQDGQPQHF.

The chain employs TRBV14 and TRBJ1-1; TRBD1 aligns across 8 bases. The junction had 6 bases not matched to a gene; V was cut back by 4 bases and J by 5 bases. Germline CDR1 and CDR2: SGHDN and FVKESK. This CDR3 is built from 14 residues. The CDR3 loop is CASSRLDRGTEAFF. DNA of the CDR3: TGTGCCAGCAGCCGCCTAGACAGGGGAACTGAAGCTTTCTTT.

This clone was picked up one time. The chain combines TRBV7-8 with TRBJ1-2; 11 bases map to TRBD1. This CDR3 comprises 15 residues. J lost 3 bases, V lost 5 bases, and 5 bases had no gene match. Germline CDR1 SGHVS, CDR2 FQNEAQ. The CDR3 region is CASSAGQGAHYGYTF. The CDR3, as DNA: TGTGCCAGCAGCGCCGGACAGGGGGCACACTATGGCTACACCTTC.

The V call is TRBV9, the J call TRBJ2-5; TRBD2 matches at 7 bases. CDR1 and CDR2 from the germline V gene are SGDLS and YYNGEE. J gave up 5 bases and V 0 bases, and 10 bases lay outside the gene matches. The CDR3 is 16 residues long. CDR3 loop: CASSVGGGAGAETQYF. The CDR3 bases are TGTGCCAGCAGCGTAGGGGGAGGGGCGGGAGCCGAGACCCAGTACTTC.

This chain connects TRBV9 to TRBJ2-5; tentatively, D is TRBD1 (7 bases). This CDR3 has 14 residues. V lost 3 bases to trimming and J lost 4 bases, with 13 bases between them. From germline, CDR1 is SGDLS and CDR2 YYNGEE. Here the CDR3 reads CASSATGRGETQYF. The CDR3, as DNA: TGTGCCAGCAGCGCGACAGGGCGGGGAGAGACCCAGTACTTC.

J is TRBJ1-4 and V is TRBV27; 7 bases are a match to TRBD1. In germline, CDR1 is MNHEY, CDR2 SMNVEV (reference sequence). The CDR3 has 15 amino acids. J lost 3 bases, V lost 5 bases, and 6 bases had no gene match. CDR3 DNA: TGTGCCAGCAGTCGACGACAGGGCCCTAATGAAAAACTGTTTTTT. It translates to CASSRRQGPNEKLFF.

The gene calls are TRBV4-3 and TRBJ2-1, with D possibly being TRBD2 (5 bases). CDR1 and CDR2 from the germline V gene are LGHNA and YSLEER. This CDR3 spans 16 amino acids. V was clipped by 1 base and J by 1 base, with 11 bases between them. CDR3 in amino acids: CASSQAGAGSYNEQFF. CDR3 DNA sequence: TGCGCCAGCAGCCAAGCCGGCGCGGGTTCCTACAATGAGCAGTTCTTC.

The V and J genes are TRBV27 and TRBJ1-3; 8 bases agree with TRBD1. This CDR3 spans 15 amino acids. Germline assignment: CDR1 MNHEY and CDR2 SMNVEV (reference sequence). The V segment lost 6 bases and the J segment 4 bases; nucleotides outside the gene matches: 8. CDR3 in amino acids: CASRYSTGDGNTIYF. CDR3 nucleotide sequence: TGTGCCAGCAGGTACTCGACAGGGGACGGAAACACCATATATTTT.

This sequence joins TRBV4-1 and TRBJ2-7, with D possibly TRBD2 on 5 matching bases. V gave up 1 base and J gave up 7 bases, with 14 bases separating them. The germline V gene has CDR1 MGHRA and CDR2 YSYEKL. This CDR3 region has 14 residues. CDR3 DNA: TGCGCCAGCAGCCAAGGACCCTTGTCGGGGGAGCAGTACTTC. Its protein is CASSQGPLSGEQYF.

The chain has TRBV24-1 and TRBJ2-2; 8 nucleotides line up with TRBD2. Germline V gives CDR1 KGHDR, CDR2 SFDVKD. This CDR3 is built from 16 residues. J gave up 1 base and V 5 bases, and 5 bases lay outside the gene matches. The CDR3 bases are TGTGCCACCAGTGGTCGGGAGGGAGGGAACACCGGGGAGCTGTTTTTT. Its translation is CATSGREGGNTGELFF.

The CDR3 loop reads CASSPTRAGLAFF. The CDR3 nucleotides read TGTGCCAGCAGCCCGACGAGGGCGGGGTTGGCTTTCTTT. The chain couples TRBV7-3 to TRBJ1-1, with unresolved D. The CDR3 spans 13 residues. The germline V gene encodes CDR1 SGHTA and CDR2 FQGTGA. V was shortened by 5 bases and J by 11 bases, with 18 bases between the two germline ends.

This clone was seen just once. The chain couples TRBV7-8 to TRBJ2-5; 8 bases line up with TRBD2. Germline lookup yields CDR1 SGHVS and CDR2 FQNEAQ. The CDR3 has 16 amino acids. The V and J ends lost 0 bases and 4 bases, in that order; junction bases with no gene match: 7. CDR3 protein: CASSLAGTRSSETQYF. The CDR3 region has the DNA TGTGCCAGCAGCTTAGCGGGGACTAGGTCCTCAGAGACCCAGTACTTC.

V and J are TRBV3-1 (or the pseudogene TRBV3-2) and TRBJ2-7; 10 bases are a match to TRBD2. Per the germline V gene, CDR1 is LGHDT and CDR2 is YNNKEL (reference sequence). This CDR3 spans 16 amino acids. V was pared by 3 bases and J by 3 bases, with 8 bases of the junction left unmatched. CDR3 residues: CASSHGSGRALYEQYF. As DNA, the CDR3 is TGTGCCAGCAGCCACGGAAGCGGGAGGGCCCTCTACGAGCAGTACTTC.

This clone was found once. The CDR3 DNA sequence: TGTGCCAGCCGGAGGGAACCTAACTATGGCTACACCTTC. Translating it yields CASRREPNYGYTF. J is TRBJ1-2 and V is TRBV9; D gene ambiguous. Trimming left V 7 bases short and J 0 bases short, with 10 bases between. CDR3 length equals 13 residues. The germline V gene encodes CDR1 SGDLS and CDR2 YYNGEE.

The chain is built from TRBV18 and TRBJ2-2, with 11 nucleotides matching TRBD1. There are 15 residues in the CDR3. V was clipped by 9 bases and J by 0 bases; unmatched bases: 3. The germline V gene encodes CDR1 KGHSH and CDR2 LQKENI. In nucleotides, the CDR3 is TGTGCCAGTGGGACAGGGGGAACGAACACCGGGGAGCTGTTTTTT. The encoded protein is CASGTGGTNTGELFF.

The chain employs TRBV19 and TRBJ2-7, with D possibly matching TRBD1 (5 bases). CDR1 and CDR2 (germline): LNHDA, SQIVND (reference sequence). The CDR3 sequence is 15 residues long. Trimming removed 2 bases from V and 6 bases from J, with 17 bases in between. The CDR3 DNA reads TGTGCCAGTAGTATAATAGACGGGTCCAGGGTCGAGCAGTACTTC. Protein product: CASSIIDGSRVEQYF.

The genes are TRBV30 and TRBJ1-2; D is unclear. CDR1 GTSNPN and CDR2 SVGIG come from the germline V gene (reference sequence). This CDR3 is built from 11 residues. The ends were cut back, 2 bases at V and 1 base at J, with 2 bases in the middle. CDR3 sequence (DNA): TGTGCCTGGAGTCTTAACTATGGCTACACCTTC. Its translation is CAWSLNYGYTF.

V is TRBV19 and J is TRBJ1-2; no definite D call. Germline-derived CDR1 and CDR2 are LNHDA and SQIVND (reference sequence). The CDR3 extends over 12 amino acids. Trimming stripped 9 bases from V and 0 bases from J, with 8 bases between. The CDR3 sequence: CASYRANYGYTF. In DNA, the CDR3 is TGTGCCAGCTACCGGGCTAACTATGGCTACACCTTC. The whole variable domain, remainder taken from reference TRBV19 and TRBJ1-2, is DGGITQSPKYLFRKEGQNVTLSCEQNLNHDAMYWYRQDPGQGLRLIYYSQIVNDFQKGDIAEGYSVSREKKESFPLTVTSAQKNPTAFYLCASYRANYGYTFGSGTRLTVV.

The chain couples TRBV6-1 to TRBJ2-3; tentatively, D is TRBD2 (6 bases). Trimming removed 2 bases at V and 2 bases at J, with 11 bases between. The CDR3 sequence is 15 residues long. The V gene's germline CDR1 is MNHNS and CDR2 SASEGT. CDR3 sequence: CASSELGGNTDTQYF. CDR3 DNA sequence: TGTGCCAGCAGTGAACTTGGGGGGAACACAGATACGCAGTATTTT.

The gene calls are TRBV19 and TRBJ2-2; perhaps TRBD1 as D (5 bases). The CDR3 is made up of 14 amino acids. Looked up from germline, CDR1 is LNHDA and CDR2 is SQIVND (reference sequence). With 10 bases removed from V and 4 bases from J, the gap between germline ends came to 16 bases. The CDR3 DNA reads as TGTGCCACTTGCCCAGGGTTCCGCACCGGGGAGCTGTTTTTT. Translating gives CATCPGFRTGELFF.

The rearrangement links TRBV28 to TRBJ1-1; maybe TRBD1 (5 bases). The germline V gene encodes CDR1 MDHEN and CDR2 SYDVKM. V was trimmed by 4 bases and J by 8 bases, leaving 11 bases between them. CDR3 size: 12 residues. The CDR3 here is CASSSPTAEAFF. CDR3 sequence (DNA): TGTGCCAGCAGTTCCCCGACAGCGGAAGCTTTCTTT. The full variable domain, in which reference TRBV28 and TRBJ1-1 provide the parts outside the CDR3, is DVKVTQSSRYLVKRTGEKVFLECVQDMDHENMFWYRQDPGLGLRLIYFSYDVKMKEKGDIPEGYSVSREKKERFSLILESASTNQTSMYLCASSSPTAEAFFGQGTRLTVV.

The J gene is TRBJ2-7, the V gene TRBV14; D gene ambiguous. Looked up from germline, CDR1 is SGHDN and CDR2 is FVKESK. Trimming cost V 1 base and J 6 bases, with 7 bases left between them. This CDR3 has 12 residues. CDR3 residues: CASSQGFGEQYF. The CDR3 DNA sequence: TGTGCCAGCAGCCAAGGCTTCGGCGAGCAGTACTTC.

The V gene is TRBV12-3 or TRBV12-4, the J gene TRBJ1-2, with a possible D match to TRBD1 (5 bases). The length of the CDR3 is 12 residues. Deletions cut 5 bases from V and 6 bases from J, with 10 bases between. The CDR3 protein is CASSPGFHGYTF. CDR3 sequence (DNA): TGTGCCAGCAGTCCAGGGTTCCATGGCTACACCTTC.

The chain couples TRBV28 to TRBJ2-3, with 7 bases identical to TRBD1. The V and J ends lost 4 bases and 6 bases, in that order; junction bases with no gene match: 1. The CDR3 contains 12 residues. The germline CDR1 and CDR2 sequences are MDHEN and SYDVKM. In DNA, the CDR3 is TGTGCCAGCAGTTCACAGGGGGATACGCAGTATTTT. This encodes CASSSQGDTQYF.